This T cell receptor beta chain appears in the sequencing data of a study of naive and memory T cell subsets (dated by TCRdb to the late 2010s). With regard to the full study: Sorted naive and memory T cell subsets from peripheral blood were analyzed in the study using a UMI-based, open-source pipeline for TCR alpha and beta sequencing. The results of the functional CMV T cell responses matched the IgG serology results in every case. RNA was DNase-treated and reverse transcribed with TCR constant-region primers, mostly using SuperScript III. The paper's findings and limits, for the study overall: In both CD4 and CD8 cells, the Gini index increased while Shannon and inverse Simpson diversity decreased from naive through CM, EM and EMRA. RNA-based TCR counts may be influenced by expression changes linked to T cell activation and differentiation. A power law was followed by TCR abundance, with an exponent that differed between naive and memory subsets but was consistent across the three individuals. Naive repertoires, especially CD8, contained a few larger clonotypes, possibly memory cells re-expressing CD45RA. The repertoire findings for the naive and memory subsets could not be validated against a ground truth, as none was available. A clonotype was defined as a single alpha or beta chain sequence rather than as a paired alpha/beta receptor. After error correction, over 95% of naive TCR sequences appeared only once, giving much steeper abundance distributions than memory subsets.

This clonotype was detected ten times or more. Its antigen remains undetermined. Base qualities are not provided; no much larger clone lies one nucleotide away. Libraries came from UMI-ligation and nested PCR. The beta constant-region primer was an equimolar mix of two oligonucleotides covering both TRBC1 and TRBC2. The ligated cDNA went through four rounds of PCR with nested alpha and beta constant-region primers together with the SP2 primer. A single-stranded oligonucleotide containing the SP2 primer and a 12-nucleotide UMI was joined to the 3' end of the cDNA by T4 RNA ligase 1. The ligation reaction was kept at 16 degrees C for 20-24 hours. PCR2 was typically performed as a SYBR Green qPCR and was stopped at a predetermined threshold so that over-amplification was prevented. Agencourt AMPure XP magnetic beads were used for all purifications after the first. Library quantification was done by Qubit, followed by a TapeStation check on which the main peak was expected at around 650 bp. Pooled libraries were sequenced on an Illumina MiSeq using v2 2x251 paired-end kits, and typically about 0.9-2 million reads were obtained per sample. Each sample library was pooled at roughly 4 nM, and roughly 4.5-8% PhiX was included to improve cluster recognition. The authors' analysis ran thus. Decombinator assigned V and J genes to Demultiplexor-processed FASTQ reads by tag matching, allowing a single base-pair mismatch. By using UMIs, Collapsinator corrected both sequencing errors and the frequency errors caused by PCR heterogeneity. CDR3Translator translated TCRs and extracted CDR3s from the conserved cysteine to the FGXG phenylalanine, flagging non-productive sequences. Gini, Shannon entropy and inverse Simpson indices were computed after subsampling the repertoires to the same number of UMI-defined TCRs. Clonotype abundance distributions were fitted to a power law by maximum likelihood within the linear range. For one naive CD8 sample, the pipeline and MIGEC produced similar UMI counts, unique TCR numbers and clonal distributions. In one analysis, naive TCRs that were also found in any memory subset of the same donor were excluded from the naive repertoire. The repertoires were searched for several thousand CMV-associated CDR3 sequences that had been compiled from VDJdb and a published dataset. Starting from the raw public reads, TCRdb applied fastp trimming at Q25, assembled clones with MiXCR and retained in-frame beta chains. Rows with one shared CDR3 protein collapse into an entry with the most common genes and DNA. In this record, the V and J calls reflect TCRdb's handling and not the investigators' own analysis. The sample data list around 140,000 distinct CDR3 sequences, and roughly 22% of these were observed just once. 0.11% of the sample lies in the top ten.

From the second PCR step on, the TCR alpha and beta chain libraries were amplified in separate reactions. The CMV status of each donor was determined by measuring IFNgamma production from CD4+ T cells after fresh PBMCs had been stimulated overnight with CMV viral lysate. Miltenyi beads were used first to positively select CD4 T cells, and CD8 T cells were then positively selected from the CD4-negative fraction. After staining for CD3, CD4, CD8, CD45RA, CD27 and a live/dead dye, cells were sorted on a BD Aria II into four subsets based on CD45RA and CD27. A few healthy volunteers provided blood, and each donor's sample was split into CD4 and CD8 T cells and then further divided into four differentiation subsets. Roughly 110 ml of peripheral blood was collected from each donor, and PBMC were isolated by Ficoll-Paque PLUS density-gradient centrifugation. The sorted cells were lysed in RLT buffer, after which RNA was extracted using a Qiagen RNeasy kit and kept at -80 degrees C.

V drops 6 bases and J drops 4 bases, leaving 10 bases in between. Taken from cysteine to phenylalanine, the CDR3 has 12 residues. The DNA shown is the 36-base CDR3, in frame from base 1. The clonotype comes from a human donor in good health. Recombination joined TRBV12-3 or TRBV12-4 with TRBJ2-7, with TRBD1 as a weak D call on 5 bases. The sample consisted of naive CD4+ T cells from blood. The intended sense of this specimen's cell subset or site label: naive T cells, CD45RA high CD27+. The CDR3 has the sequence CASRSGIYEQYF. The bases read TGTGCCAGCAGATCAGGGATATACGAGCAGTACTTC.